This entry lists 25 T cell receptor beta chains sequenced from one sample in a study of radiation and T cells in renal cell carcinoma. Profiled with immunoSEQ multiplex PCR; TCRdb holds only in-frame clones, not every one. In the table there are about 88,000 clones, approximately 86% of which are singletons. The time point: baseline pretreatment blood. The treatment was: 15 Gy SBRT to primary tumor, nephrectomy 4 weeks later. This specimen consisted of blood, obtained from a patient whose treatment included radiotherapy and nephrectomy. The receptors derive from a man in his fifties with renal cell carcinoma.

This clone appeared once. The chain carries TRBV5-6 and TRBJ2-7; TRBD2 matches 8 bases. CDR1 and CDR2 from the germline V gene are SGHDT and YYEEEE. Trimming removed 4 bases from V and 2 bases from J; junction bases left unmatched: 2. CDR3 length equals 13 residues. The CDR3: CASSPGLAYEQYF. DNA for the CDR3: TGTGCCAGCAGCCCGGGACTAGCCTACGAGCAGTACTTC.

This clone was counted a single time. The chain links TRBV6-6 to TRBJ2-2; D is unresolved. Trimming removed 0 bases from V and 3 bases from J, with 11 bases in between. Germline assignment: CDR1 MNHNY and CDR2 SVGAGI (reference sequence). This CDR3 spans 16 amino acids. The CDR3 loop is CASSYSNQAYTGELFF. CDR3 coding DNA: TGTGCCAGCAGTTACTCGAATCAGGCCTACACCGGGGAGCTGTTTTTT.

The chain links TRBV6-1 to TRBJ2-3, with D hard to call. The V end was cut by 0 bases, the J end by 0 bases, with 10 bases between. This CDR3 has 16 residues. Germline-derived CDR1 and CDR2 are MNHNS and SASEGT. CDR3 DNA sequence: TGTGCCAGCAGTGAAGCAGACACCCCTAGCACAGATACGCAGTATTTT. Residues: CASSEADTPSTDTQYF.

This chain uses TRBV9 with TRBJ2-5; tentatively, D is TRBD2 (6 bases). This CDR3 is built from 14 residues. Germline-derived CDR1 and CDR2 are SGDLS and YYNGEE. Trimming removed 3 bases from V and 5 bases from J, with 14 bases in between. In DNA form, the CDR3 reads TGTGCCAGCAGCGGGGGGGTGTCCCGGGAGACCCAGTACTTC. Its translation: CASSGGVSRETQYF.

For the CDR3, the DNA is TGTGCCAGTTCGAACAGGGCCCCCTACAATGAGCAGTTCTTC. Its translation is CASSNRAPYNEQFF. The chain employs TRBV19 and TRBJ2-1; D may be TRBD1 (6 bases). CDR1 is LNHDA and CDR2 is SQIVND in the germline V gene (reference sequence). Trimming pared 8 bases from V and 2 bases from J, leaving 13 bases between. CDR3 length: 14 amino acids.

V usage is TRBV19 and J usage is TRBJ2-1; TRBD2 matches 8 bases. CDR3 length: 15 amino acids. The J segment lost 12 bases and the V segment lost 4 bases, leaving 14 bases of the junction unmatched. Germline CDR1 LNHDA, CDR2 SQIVND (reference sequence). The CDR3 spells CASSTLAGSAGTQFF. For the CDR3, the DNA is TGTGCCAGTAGTACCTTAGCGGGATCGGCAGGTACGCAGTTCTTC.

The chain is built from TRBV7-2 and TRBJ2-6; 8 bases agree with TRBD1. With 5 bases clipped from V and 1 base from J, the junction kept 10 bases outside the gene matches. CDR3 length: 18 amino acids. Germline values: CDR1 SGHTA, CDR2 FQGNSA. In nucleotides, the CDR3 is TGTGCCAGCAGCGCGCTACCCGGGACAGGTTCTGGGGCCAACGTCCTGACTTTC. Translating gives CASSALPGTGSGANVLTF.

A word on this clone: The sample has other DNA sequences that encode this CDR3 too. V and J are TRBV18 and TRBJ2-5; 7 bases fit TRBD1. Germline assignment: CDR1 KGHSH and CDR2 LQKENI. The CDR3 length is 14 residues. Trimming at V came to 3 bases and at J to 2 bases, leaving 3 bases not matched to a gene. The CDR3 coding sequence is TGTGCCAGCTCACCCCCGGGACAGCAAGAGACCCAGTACTTC. It codes for CASSPPGQQETQYF.

V and J are TRBV27 and TRBJ2-1; the match to TRBD1 covers 7 bases. V was pared by 5 bases and J by 6 bases, with 10 bases of the junction left unmatched. CDR3 length equals 15 residues. Germline CDR1 and CDR2: MNHEY and SMNVEV (reference sequence). The CDR3 loop is CASSGALGQLNEQFF. The CDR3, as DNA: TGTGCCAGCAGTGGTGCCCTGGGACAGCTCAATGAGCAGTTCTTC.

The chain links TRBV28 to TRBJ1-1; D is undetermined. Germline V lookup: CDR1 MDHEN, CDR2 SYDVKM. Trimming removed 6 bases from V and 4 bases from J, with 9 bases in between. CDR3 length: 12 amino acids. The CDR3: CASRLGITEAFF. The CDR3 DNA is TGTGCCAGCAGATTGGGTATCACTGAAGCTTTCTTT.

The gene calls are TRBV11-3 and TRBJ2-1; 10 bases are shared with TRBD2. With V trimmed by 5 bases and J by 8 bases, 9 bases remained unmatched. Germline CDR1 is SGHNT and CDR2 is YENEEA. This CDR3 has 15 residues. The CDR3 nucleotides are TGTGCCAGCAGCCCTGGACTAGCGGCAGGGCATGAGCAGTTCTTC. It is translated as CASSPGLAAGHEQFF. Filled out from reference TRBV11-3 and TRBJ2-1, the complete variable domain reads EAGVVQSPRYKIIEKKQPVAFWCNPISGHNTLYWYLQNLGQGPELLIRYENEEAVDDSQLPKDRFSAERLKGVDSTLKIQPAELGDSAVYLCASSPGLAAGHEQFFGPGTRLTVL.

This clone was picked up a small number of times. This chain connects TRBV11-2 to TRBJ2-1; a weak D match, TRBD2 (5 bases). The germline V gene encodes CDR1 SGHAT and CDR2 FQNNGV. V lost 1 base and J 7 bases, leaving 17 bases between the germline ends. CDR3 length: 16 amino acids. CDR3: CASSLVGVVLGNEQFF. The CDR3 coding sequence is TGTGCCAGCAGCTTAGTCGGGGTAGTTCTGGGAAATGAGCAGTTCTTC.

This clone has more than one count but fewer than ten. The chain has TRBV25-1 and TRBJ1-1; D ambiguous. The CDR3 is made up of 13 amino acids. Germline loops: CDR1 MGHDK, CDR2 SYGVNS. Trimming cost V 7 bases and J 0 bases, with 9 bases left between them. The CDR3 DNA reads TGTGCCAGCAATACTCACATGAACACTGAAGCTTTCTTT. It specifies CASNTHMNTEAFF.

The chain combines TRBV4-1 with TRBJ2-6; D may match TRBD1 or TRBD2 (5 bases each). The germline gives CDR1 MGHRA, CDR2 YSYEKL. The CDR3 sequence is 17 residues long. Trimming stripped 5 bases from V and 3 bases from J, with 17 bases between. The chain's CDR3 is CASSYGTAFFGANVLTF. The CDR3 DNA reads TGCGCCAGCAGCTACGGGACGGCCTTTTTTGGGGCCAACGTCCTGACTTTC.

The chain couples TRBV4-3 to TRBJ1-6; the match to TRBD1 covers 8 bases. With 2 bases clipped from V and 9 bases from J, the junction kept 9 bases outside the gene matches. The CDR3 has 16 residues. From germline, CDR1 is LGHNA and CDR2 YSLEER. DNA for the CDR3: TGCGCCAGCAGCCAACTTAACACAGGGGGTGGTTCACCCCTCCACTTT. Translated: CASSQLNTGGGSPLHF.

The genes are TRBV27 and TRBJ1-5; D is unclear. The CDR3 sequence is 15 residues long. Trimming took 3 bases from V and 1 from J, leaving 10 bases between them. Per germline, CDR1 MNHEY and CDR2 SMNVEV (reference sequence). The CDR3 protein is CASSFSVDSNQPQHF. CDR3 sequence (DNA): TGTGCCAGCAGTTTTTCCGTAGACAGCAATCAGCCCCAGCATTTT.

The chain couples TRBV19 to TRBJ1-5; D may be TRBD1 (5 bases). In germline, CDR1 is LNHDA, CDR2 SQIVND (reference sequence). V lost 5 bases to trimming and J lost 2 bases, with 13 bases between them. This CDR3 is 15 amino acids long. CDR3: CASSSPGRGNQPQHF. Written as DNA, the CDR3 is TGTGCCAGTAGTTCCCCGGGACGGGGCAATCAGCCCCAGCATTTT. The whole variable domain, remainder taken from reference TRBV19 and TRBJ1-5, is DGGITQSPKYLFRKEGQNVTLSCEQNLNHDAMYWYRQDPGQGLRLIYYSQIVNDFQKGDIAEGYSVSREKKESFPLTVTSAQKNPTAFYLCASSSPGRGNQPQHFGDGTRLSIL.

This clone was picked up one time. This rearrangement joins TRBV5-4 to TRBJ1-3, with TRBD1 matching over 7 bases. This CDR3 contains 15 residues. CDR1 SGHNT and CDR2 YYREEE come from the germline V gene (reference sequence). J gave up 0 bases and V 2 bases, and 2 bases lay outside the gene matches. Written as DNA, the CDR3 is TGTGCCAGCAGCTTCGACAGGGCCTCTGGAAACACCATATATTTT. This translates into CASSFDRASGNTIYF.

V and J are TRBV5-1 and TRBJ2-3, with 8 bases identical to TRBD2. The CDR3 totals 16 residues. V lost 4 bases, J lost 1 base, and 8 bases stayed unmatched. Germline V gene lookup returns CDR1 SGHRS and CDR2 YFSETQ. DNA for the CDR3: TGCGCCAGCAGCGCCGGACGGCGGGGGGGCACAGATACGCAGTATTTT. Amino acids: CASSAGRRGGTDTQYF. The variable domain in full, with the rest retrieved from reference TRBV5-1 and TRBJ2-3, is KAGVTQTPRYLIKTRGQQVTLSCSPISGHRSVSWYQQTPGQGLQFLFEYFSETQRNKGNFPGRFSGRQFSNSRSEMNVSTLELGDSALYLCASSAGRRGGTDTQYFGPGTRLTVL.

V is TRBV30 and J is TRBJ2-1, with 7 bases matching TRBD2. Germline V gene data show CDR1 as GTSNPN and CDR2 as SVGIG (reference sequence). CDR3 size: 13 residues. J was trimmed by 6 bases and V by 2 bases; bases with no gene match: 4. Written as DNA, the CDR3 is TGTGCCTGGAGTTTGGGAGGGCCCAATGAGCAGTTCTTC. Its translation is CAWSLGGPNEQFF.

This sequence joins TRBV19 and TRBJ2-7, with D possibly being TRBD1 or TRBD2 (5 bases each). V lost 3 bases and J lost 2, with 8 bases in between. The CDR3 length is 13 residues. From germline, CDR1 is LNHDA and CDR2 SQIVND (reference sequence). CDR3 region: CASSMGPTYEQYF. Written as DNA, the CDR3 is TGTGCCAGTAGTATGGGACCAACCTACGAGCAGTACTTC.

V and J are TRBV10-3 and TRBJ1-5, with 7 bases lining up with TRBD1. Germline assignment: CDR1 ENHRY and CDR2 SYGVKD. The CDR3 covers 13 residues. V trimming: 10 bases; J trimming: 3 bases; junction bases outside the gene matches: 6. CDR3 region: CATQGGPNQPQHF. The CDR3 DNA reads TGTGCCACCCAGGGGGGGCCCAATCAGCCCCAGCATTTT.

V gene TRBV7-9 combines with J gene TRBJ2-7; TRBD2 might be the D (5 bases). Germline V gives CDR1 SEHNR, CDR2 FQNEAQ (reference sequence). Trimming left V 2 bases short and J 0 bases short, with 11 bases between. The CDR3 runs 15 residues. The CDR3 nucleotides are TGTGCCAGCAGCTTAACGGGGAACCCCTCCTACGAGCAGTACTTC. Protein product: CASSLTGNPSYEQYF. Together with reference TRBV7-9 and TRBJ2-7, the CDR3 gives the full variable domain: DTGVSQNPRHKITKRGQNVTFRCDPISEHNRLYWYRQTLGQGPEFLTYFQNEAQLEKSRLLSDRFSAERPKGSFSTLEIQRTEQGDSAMYLCASSLTGNPSYEQYFGPGTRLTVT.

J is TRBJ2-1 and V is TRBV9; maybe TRBD1 (7 bases). CDR1 SGDLS and CDR2 YYNGEE come from the germline V gene. This CDR3 comprises 16 residues. Trimming left V 4 bases short and J 4 bases short, with 18 bases between. As DNA, the CDR3 is TGTGCCAGCAGCTCAGGGGGTAGCGGAGCATACAATGAGCAGTTCTTC. It encodes CASSSGGSGAYNEQFF. The entire variable domain, with the rest obtained from reference TRBV9 and TRBJ2-1, is as follows: DSGVTQTPKHLITATGQRVTLRCSPRSGDLSVYWYQQSLDQGLQFLIQYYNGEERAKGNILERFSAQQFPDLHSELNLSSLELGDSALYFCASSSGGSGAYNEQFFGPGTRLTVL.

V usage is TRBV7-2 and J usage is TRBJ2-5, with TRBD1 identical over 7 bases. Trimming at V came to 3 bases and at J to 0 bases, leaving 1 base not matched to a gene. There are 14 residues in the CDR3. The V gene's germline CDR1 is SGHTA and CDR2 FQGNSA. CDR3 region: CASSFQGDQETQYF. The CDR3 DNA sequence: TGTGCCAGCAGCTTCCAGGGGGACCAAGAGACCCAGTACTTC.